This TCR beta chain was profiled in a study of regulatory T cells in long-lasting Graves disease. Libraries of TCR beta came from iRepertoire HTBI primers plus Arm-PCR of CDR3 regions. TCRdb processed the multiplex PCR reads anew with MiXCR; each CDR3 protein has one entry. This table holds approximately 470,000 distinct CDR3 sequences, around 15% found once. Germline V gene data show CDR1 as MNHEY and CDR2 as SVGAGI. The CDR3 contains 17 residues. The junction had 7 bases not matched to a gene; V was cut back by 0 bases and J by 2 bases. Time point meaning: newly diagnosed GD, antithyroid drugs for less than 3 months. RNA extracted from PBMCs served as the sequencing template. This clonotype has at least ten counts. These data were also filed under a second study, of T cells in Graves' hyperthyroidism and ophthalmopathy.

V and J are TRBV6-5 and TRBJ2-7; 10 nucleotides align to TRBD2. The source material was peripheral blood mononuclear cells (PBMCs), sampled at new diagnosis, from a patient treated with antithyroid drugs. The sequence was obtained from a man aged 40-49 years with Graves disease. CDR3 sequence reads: CASSYSLAGVGTYEQYF. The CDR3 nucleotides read TGTGCCAGCAGTTACTCGCTAGCGGGAGTGGGAACCTACGAGCAGTACTTC.